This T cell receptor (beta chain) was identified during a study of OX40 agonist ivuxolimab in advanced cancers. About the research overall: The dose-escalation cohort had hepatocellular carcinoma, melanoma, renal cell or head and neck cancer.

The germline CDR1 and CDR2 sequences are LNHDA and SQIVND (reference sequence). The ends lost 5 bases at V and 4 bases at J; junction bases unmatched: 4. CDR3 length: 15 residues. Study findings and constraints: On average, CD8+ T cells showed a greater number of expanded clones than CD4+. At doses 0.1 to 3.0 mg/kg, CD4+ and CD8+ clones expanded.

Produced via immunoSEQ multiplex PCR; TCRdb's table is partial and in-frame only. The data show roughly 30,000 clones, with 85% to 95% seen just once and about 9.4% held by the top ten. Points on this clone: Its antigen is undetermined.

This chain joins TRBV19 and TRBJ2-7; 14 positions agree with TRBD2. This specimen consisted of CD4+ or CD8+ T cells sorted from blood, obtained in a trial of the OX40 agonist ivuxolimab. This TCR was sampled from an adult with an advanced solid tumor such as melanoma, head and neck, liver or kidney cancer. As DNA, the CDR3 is TGTGCCAGTAGTCCGAGACTAGCGGGAGGGTACGAGCAGTACTTC. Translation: CASSPRLAGGYEQYF.